The entry that follows covers one TCR beta chain sequence. Its target is unknown. The same CDR3 is also encoded by other DNA sequences in this sample. These data come from a study of shared clonotypes between healthy human individuals. Study in general: CD4 naive cells filled three plates per donor, CD4 memory three, CD8 naive two and CD8 memory one. Study-wide results and limits: Generation probability values for non-shared clonotypes were lower than those for clonotypes shared by all four donors. Shared across several donors were about 4.8% of the naive CD4 clonotypes.

Trimming took off 1 base at V and 2 bases at J, with 6 bases between the two ends. CDR3 length: 14 residues. The germline V gene has CDR1 LNHDA and CDR2 SQIVND (reference sequence). Profiling relied on immunoSEQ multiplex PCR, and the TCRdb table lists in-frame clones only, not all of them. The sample comprises 2 million to 2.5 million clones, roughly 95% of which are singletons, and approximately 0.13% rests with the top ten. This clonotype originated in a man younger than 35 in good health. Sequenced: naive CD4+ T cells sorted from blood. Regarding subset: CD45RA+ positively selected. This chain links TRBV19 with TRBJ1-5, with TRBD1 as a possible D gene (5 bases). The CDR3 region is CASSIAGGNQPQHF. CDR3 coding DNA: TGTGCCAGTAGTATAGCGGGGGGCAATCAGCCCCAGCATTTT.